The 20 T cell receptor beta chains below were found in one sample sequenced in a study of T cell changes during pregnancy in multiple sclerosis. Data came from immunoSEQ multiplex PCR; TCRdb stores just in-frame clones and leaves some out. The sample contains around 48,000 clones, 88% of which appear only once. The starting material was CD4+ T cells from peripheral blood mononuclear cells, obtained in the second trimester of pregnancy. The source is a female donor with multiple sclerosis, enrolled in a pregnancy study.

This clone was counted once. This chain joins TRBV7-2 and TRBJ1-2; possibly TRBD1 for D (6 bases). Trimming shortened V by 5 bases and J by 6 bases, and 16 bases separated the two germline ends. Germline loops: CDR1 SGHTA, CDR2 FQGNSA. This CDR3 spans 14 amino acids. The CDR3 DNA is TGTGCCAGCAGCCACAGGACAGTTCTCGATGGCTACACCTTC. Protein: CASSHRTVLDGYTF.

The CDR3 spells CASSLQTGQETQYF. In DNA, the CDR3 is TGCGCCAGCAGCCTCCAGACAGGGCAAGAGACCCAGTACTTC. The chain uses TRBV5-1 and TRBJ2-5, with 7 bases that match TRBD1. Looked up from germline, CDR1 is SGHRS and CDR2 is YFSETQ. The CDR3 is 14 residues long. The V and J ends lost 4 bases and 2 bases, in that order; junction bases with no gene match: 5.

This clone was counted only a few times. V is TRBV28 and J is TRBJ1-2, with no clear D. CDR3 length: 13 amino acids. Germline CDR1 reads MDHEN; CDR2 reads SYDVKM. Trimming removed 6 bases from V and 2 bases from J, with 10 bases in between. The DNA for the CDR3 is TGTGCCAGCAGATCATCATCCAACTATGGCTACACCTTC. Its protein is CASRSSSNYGYTF.

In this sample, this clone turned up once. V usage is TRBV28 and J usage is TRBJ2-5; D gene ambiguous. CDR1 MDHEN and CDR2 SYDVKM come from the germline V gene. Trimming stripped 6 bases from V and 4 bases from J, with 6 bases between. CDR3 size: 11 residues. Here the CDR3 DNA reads TGTGCCAGCAGCACTCGAGAGACCCAGTACTTC. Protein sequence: CASSTRETQYF. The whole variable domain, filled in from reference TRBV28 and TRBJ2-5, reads DVKVTQSSRYLVKRTGEKVFLECVQDMDHENMFWYRQDPGLGLRLIYFSYDVKMKEKGDIPEGYSVSREKKERFSLILESASTNQTSMYLCASSTRETQYFGPGTRLLVL.

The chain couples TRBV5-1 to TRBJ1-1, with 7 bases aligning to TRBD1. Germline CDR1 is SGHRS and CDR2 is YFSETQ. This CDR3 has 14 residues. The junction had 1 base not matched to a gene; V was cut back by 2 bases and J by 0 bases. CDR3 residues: CASSLGGMNTEAFF. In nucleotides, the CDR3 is TGCGCCAGCAGCTTAGGGGGCATGAACACTGAAGCTTTCTTT.

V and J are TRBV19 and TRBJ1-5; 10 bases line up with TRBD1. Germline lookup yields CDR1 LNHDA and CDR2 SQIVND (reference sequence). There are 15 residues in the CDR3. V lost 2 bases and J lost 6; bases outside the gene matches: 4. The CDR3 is CASSILDRGGQPQHF. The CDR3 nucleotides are TGTGCCAGTAGTATACTGGACAGGGGGGGTCAGCCCCAGCATTTT.

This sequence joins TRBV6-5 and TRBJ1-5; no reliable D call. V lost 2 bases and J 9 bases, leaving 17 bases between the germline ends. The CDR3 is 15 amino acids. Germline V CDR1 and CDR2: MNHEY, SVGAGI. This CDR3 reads CASSYRVSPEGPQHF. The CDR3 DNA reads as TGTGCCAGCAGTTACAGGGTCTCGCCTGAGGGGCCCCAGCATTTT.

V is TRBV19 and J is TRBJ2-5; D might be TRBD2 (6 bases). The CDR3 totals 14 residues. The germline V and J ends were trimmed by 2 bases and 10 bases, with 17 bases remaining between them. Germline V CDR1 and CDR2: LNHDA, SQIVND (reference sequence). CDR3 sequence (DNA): TGTGCCAGTAGTATAAAACTCCGGGACTCTAACCAGTACTTC. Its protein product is CASSIKLRDSNQYF.

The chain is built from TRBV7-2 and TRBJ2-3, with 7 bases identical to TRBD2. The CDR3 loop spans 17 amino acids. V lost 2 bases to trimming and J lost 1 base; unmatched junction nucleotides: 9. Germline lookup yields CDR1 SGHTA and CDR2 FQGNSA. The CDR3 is CASSLYDGGRGTDTQYF. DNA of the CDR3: TGTGCCAGCAGCTTATACGATGGGGGGAGGGGCACAGATACGCAGTATTTT.

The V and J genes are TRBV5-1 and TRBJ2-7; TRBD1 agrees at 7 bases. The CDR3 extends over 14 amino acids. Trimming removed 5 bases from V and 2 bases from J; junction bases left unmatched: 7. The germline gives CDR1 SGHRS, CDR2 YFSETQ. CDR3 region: CASRRDSGPYEQYF. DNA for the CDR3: TGCGCCAGCAGAAGGGACAGTGGGCCCTACGAGCAGTACTTC.

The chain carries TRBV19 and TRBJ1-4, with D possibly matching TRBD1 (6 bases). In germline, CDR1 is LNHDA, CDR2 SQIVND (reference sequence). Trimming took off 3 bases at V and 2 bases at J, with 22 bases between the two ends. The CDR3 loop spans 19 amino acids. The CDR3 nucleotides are TGTGCCAGTAGTATTCGATGGGGGCTTGGAGCGCCGACTAATGAAAAACTGTTTTTT. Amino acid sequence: CASSIRWGLGAPTNEKLFF. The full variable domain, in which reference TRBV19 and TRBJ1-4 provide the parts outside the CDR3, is DGGITQSPKYLFRKEGQNVTLSCEQNLNHDAMYWYRQDPGQGLRLIYYSQIVNDFQKGDIAEGYSVSREKKESFPLTVTSAQKNPTAFYLCASSIRWGLGAPTNEKLFFGSGTQLSVL.

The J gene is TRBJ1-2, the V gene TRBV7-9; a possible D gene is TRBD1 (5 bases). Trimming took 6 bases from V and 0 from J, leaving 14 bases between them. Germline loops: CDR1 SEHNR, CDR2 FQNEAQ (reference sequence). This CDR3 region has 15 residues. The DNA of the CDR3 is TGTGCCAGCAGTCCCTGGAGGGGTTCTAACTATGGCTACACCTTC. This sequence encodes CASSPWRGSNYGYTF.

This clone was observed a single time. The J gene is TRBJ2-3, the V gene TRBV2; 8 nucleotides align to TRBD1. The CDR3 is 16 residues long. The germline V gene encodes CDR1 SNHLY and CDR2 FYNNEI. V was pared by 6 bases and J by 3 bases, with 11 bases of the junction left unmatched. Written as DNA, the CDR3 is TGTGCCAGCAGCCTCGGACAGGGTAAGGGGACAGATACGCAGTATTTT. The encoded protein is CASSLGQGKGTDTQYF.

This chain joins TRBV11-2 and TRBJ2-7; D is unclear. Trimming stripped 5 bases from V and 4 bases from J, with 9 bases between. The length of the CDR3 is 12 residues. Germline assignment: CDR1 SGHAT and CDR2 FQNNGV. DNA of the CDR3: TGTGCCAGCAGCCCTCAGAGGTACGAGCAGTACTTC. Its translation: CASSPQRYEQYF.

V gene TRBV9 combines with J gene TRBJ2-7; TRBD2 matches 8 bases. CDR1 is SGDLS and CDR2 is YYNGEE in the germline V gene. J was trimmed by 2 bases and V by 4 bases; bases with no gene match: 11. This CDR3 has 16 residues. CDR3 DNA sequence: TGTGCCAGCAGCCCCCCCCGGGGGGGAGAGCCCTACGAGCAGTACTTC. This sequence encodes CASSPPRGGEPYEQYF.

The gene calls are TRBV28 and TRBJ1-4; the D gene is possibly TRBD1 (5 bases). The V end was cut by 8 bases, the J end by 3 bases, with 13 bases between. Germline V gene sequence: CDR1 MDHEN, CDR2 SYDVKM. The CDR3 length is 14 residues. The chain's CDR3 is CASLNGGANEKLFF. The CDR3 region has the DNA TGTGCCAGCCTGAATGGGGGGGCTAATGAAAAACTGTTTTTT.

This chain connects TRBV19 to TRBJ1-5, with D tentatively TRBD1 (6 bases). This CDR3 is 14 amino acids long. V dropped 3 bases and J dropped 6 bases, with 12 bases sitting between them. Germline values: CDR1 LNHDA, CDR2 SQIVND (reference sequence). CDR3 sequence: CASSIHREGQPQHF. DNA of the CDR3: TGTGCCAGTAGTATTCACAGGGAGGGTCAGCCCCAGCATTTT.

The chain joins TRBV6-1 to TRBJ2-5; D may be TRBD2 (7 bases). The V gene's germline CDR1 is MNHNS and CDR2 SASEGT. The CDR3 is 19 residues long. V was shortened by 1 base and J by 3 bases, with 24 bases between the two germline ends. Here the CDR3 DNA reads TGTGCCAGCAGTGAAGGATGGAGGGGGGGACGTGGCGGTGAAGAGACCCAGTACTTC. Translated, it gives CASSEGWRGGRGGEETQYF.

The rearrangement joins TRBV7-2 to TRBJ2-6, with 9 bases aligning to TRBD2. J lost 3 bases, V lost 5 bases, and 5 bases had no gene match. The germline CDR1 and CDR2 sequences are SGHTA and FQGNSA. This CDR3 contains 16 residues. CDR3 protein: CASSLGTSFGANVLTF. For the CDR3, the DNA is TGTGCCAGCAGCCTAGGGACTAGCTTTGGGGCCAACGTCCTGACTTTC.

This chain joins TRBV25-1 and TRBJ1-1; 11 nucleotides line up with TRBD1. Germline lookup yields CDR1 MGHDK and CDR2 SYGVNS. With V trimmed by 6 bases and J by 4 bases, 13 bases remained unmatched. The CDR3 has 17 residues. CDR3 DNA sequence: TGTGCCAGCAGCGACTATAACTTGGACAGGGGGCTCACTGAAGCTTTCTTT. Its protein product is CASSDYNLDRGLTEAFF.